These 27 T cell receptor beta chains share one sample of origin, sequenced in a study of blood T cell repertoires in COVID-19. TCRdb's table, derived via immunoSEQ multiplex PCR, lists solely in-frame clones and lacks some. The sample carries some 190,000 clones, about four fifths recorded once. The sequenced material came from peripheral blood. These receptor sequences come from an elderly woman with active or convalescent COVID-19.

This clone has a single count. The V call is TRBV12-3 or TRBV12-4, the J call TRBJ1-1; D uncertain. This CDR3 has 13 residues. The ends were cut back, 5 bases at V and 0 bases at J, with 7 bases in the middle. The CDR3 reads CASSPQVNTEAFF. Written as DNA, the CDR3 is TGTGCCAGCAGTCCCCAGGTGAACACTGAAGCTTTCTTT.

This clone was observed a handful of times. The chain joins TRBV5-1 to TRBJ2-7; D might be TRBD1 (6 bases). Looked up from germline, CDR1 is SGHRS and CDR2 is YFSETQ. The CDR3 runs 15 residues. Trimming left V 4 bases short and J 0 bases short, with 14 bases between. The CDR3 here is CASSDGQPDSYEQYF. DNA for the CDR3: TGCGCCAGCAGCGACGGACAGCCTGACTCCTACGAGCAGTACTTC.

V is TRBV5-4 and J is TRBJ2-3; 7 positions agree with TRBD1. J was trimmed by 2 bases and V by 2 bases; bases with no gene match: 5. This CDR3 comprises 15 residues. Germline loops: CDR1 SGHNT, CDR2 YYREEE (reference sequence). The CDR3 DNA reads as TGTGCCAGCAGCTTCGGACAGGAGTTCACAGATACGCAGTATTTT. This sequence encodes CASSFGQEFTDTQYF.

V is TRBV2 and J is TRBJ2-3; 7 bases match TRBD1. After removal of 7 bases from V and 1 base from J, the junction contained 8 bases not matched to a gene. The CDR3 loop spans 15 amino acids. CDR1 SNHLY and CDR2 FYNNEI come from the germline V gene. DNA of the CDR3: TGTGCCAGCACTTACAGACAGGGACGCACAGATACGCAGTATTTT. Translation gives CASTYRQGRTDTQYF. Filled out from reference TRBV2 and TRBJ2-3, the complete variable domain reads EPEVTQTPSHQVTQMGQEVILRCVPISNHLYFYWYRQILGQKVEFLVSFYNNEISEKSEIFDDQFSVERPDGSNFTLKIRSTKLEDSAMYFCASTYRQGRTDTQYFGPGTRLTVL.

This chain joins TRBV5-1 and TRBJ1-4, with TRBD1 identical over 7 bases. The V segment lost 0 bases and the J segment 0 bases; nucleotides outside the gene matches: 2. The CDR3 length is 16 residues. Germline V gene lookup returns CDR1 SGHRS and CDR2 YFSETQ. Written as DNA, the CDR3 is TGCGCCAGCAGCTTGGGAGGGGGCACAACTAATGAAAAACTGTTTTTT. It codes for CASSLGGGTTNEKLFF.

This rearrangement joins TRBV28 to TRBJ1-5; 8 bases map to TRBD1. Germline V gene sequence: CDR1 MDHEN, CDR2 SYDVKM. Trimming removed 5 bases from V and 7 bases from J; junction bases left unmatched: 10. This CDR3 comprises 15 residues. CDR3 loop: CASSQQGALVQPQHF. For the CDR3, the DNA is TGTGCCAGCAGTCAGCAGGGGGCGTTAGTCCAGCCCCAGCATTTT.

The chain couples TRBV19 to TRBJ2-1; TRBD2 might be the D (5 bases). The CDR3 is 14 residues long. V was trimmed by 6 bases and J by 0 bases, leaving 9 bases between them. Germline V gives CDR1 LNHDA, CDR2 SQIVND (reference sequence). CDR3 sequence: CASRRASSYNEQFF. CDR3 in DNA: TGTGCCAGTAGGCGGGCAAGCTCCTACAATGAGCAGTTCTTC. Complete variable domain (other parts from reference TRBV19 and TRBJ2-1): DGGITQSPKYLFRKEGQNVTLSCEQNLNHDAMYWYRQDPGQGLRLIYYSQIVNDFQKGDIAEGYSVSREKKESFPLTVTSAQKNPTAFYLCASRRASSYNEQFFGPGTRLTVL.

As regards this clone: This specimen includes other DNA sequences encoding the same CDR3. The CDR3 bases are TGCGCCAGCAGCTTGGGGACAGGACAAGAGACCCAGTACTTC. Protein sequence: CASSLGTGQETQYF. The V call is TRBV5-1, the J call TRBJ2-5; 7 bases map to TRBD1. The J segment lost 2 bases and the V segment lost 0 bases, leaving 1 base of the junction unmatched. CDR3 size: 14 residues. The V gene's germline CDR1 is SGHRS and CDR2 YFSETQ.

This rearrangement joins TRBV29-1 to TRBJ2-5, with D maybe TRBD2 (7 bases). Looked up from germline, CDR1 is SQVTM and CDR2 is ANQGSEA. CDR3 length equals 16 residues. V shed 7 bases and J shed 5 bases, with 26 bases lying between them. The CDR3 protein is CSAKPARGGRRETQYF. Here the CDR3 DNA reads TGCAGCGCGAAACCGGCCAGGGGCGGGAGAAGGGAGACCCAGTACTTC.

This sequence joins TRBV3-1 (or the pseudogene TRBV3-2) and TRBJ2-7, with D possibly being TRBD1 (6 bases). The CDR3 extends over 15 amino acids. V was trimmed by 4 bases and J by 2 bases, leaving 15 bases between them. The V gene's germline CDR1 is LGHDT and CDR2 YNNKEL (reference sequence). The DNA of the CDR3 is TGTGCCAGCAGCCTAACAGAAGGGGGTGCCTACGAGCAGTACTTC. It codes for CASSLTEGGAYEQYF.

V gene TRBV18 combines with J gene TRBJ1-2; 9 positions agree with TRBD1. The J segment lost 6 bases and the V segment lost 2 bases, leaving 4 bases of the junction unmatched. CDR1 KGHSH and CDR2 LQKENI come from the germline V gene. The CDR3 sequence is 14 residues long. This CDR3 reads CASSPGTGLDGYTF. The CDR3 coding sequence is TGTGCCAGCTCACCAGGGACAGGGTTAGATGGCTACACCTTC.

CDR3 loop: CASSYSLAGGYNEQFF. CDR3 bases: TGTGCCAGCAGTTACTCGCTAGCGGGAGGATACAATGAGCAGTTCTTC. J is TRBJ2-1 and V is TRBV6-5, with 11 bases fitting TRBD2. Losses at the gene ends were 0 bases for V and 4 bases for J; bases not matched to a gene: 2. CDR3 size: 16 residues. The germline gives CDR1 MNHEY, CDR2 SVGAGI.

In this sample, this clone turned up once. V is TRBV25-1 and J is TRBJ2-6, with D perhaps matching TRBD1 (6 bases). CDR1 and CDR2 (germline): MGHDK, SYGVNS. V lost 7 bases, J lost 0 bases, and 13 bases lay in between. The CDR3 runs to 16 residues. CDR3 DNA sequence: TGTGCCAGCACAGGACAGACCAACTCTGGGGCCAACGTCCTGACTTTC. This sequence encodes CASTGQTNSGANVLTF.

This chain links TRBV5-4 with TRBJ2-3; 8 bases map to TRBD2. Trimming at V came to 2 bases and at J to 6 bases, leaving 2 bases not matched to a gene. The CDR3 has 13 residues. CDR1 and CDR2 from the germline V gene are SGHNT and YYREEE (reference sequence). The CDR3 spells CASSLAGEDTQYF. CDR3 bases: TGTGCCAGCAGCTTAGCGGGAGAGGATACGCAGTATTTT.

The V call is TRBV7-2, the J call TRBJ2-2, with 11 bases matching TRBD2. CDR3 size: 18 residues. V gave up 5 bases and J gave up 7 bases; unmatched junction bases: 15. CDR1 is SGHTA and CDR2 is FQGNSA in the germline V gene. The CDR3 bases are TGTGCCAGCAGCCAAAAACTAGCGGGAGTTTTAAGTGTCGGGGAGCTGTTTTTT. Translating gives CASSQKLAGVLSVGELFF.

J is TRBJ2-1 and V is TRBV27, with 11 bases identical to TRBD2. V gave up 5 bases and J gave up 7 bases; unmatched junction bases: 1. Per germline, CDR1 MNHEY and CDR2 SMNVEV (reference sequence). This CDR3 comprises 13 residues. Written as DNA, the CDR3 is TGTGCCAGCAGTGCTAGCGGGAGGAATGAGCAGTTCTTC. Its protein is CASSASGRNEQFF.

This sequence joins TRBV6-1 and TRBJ1-1; D is possibly TRBD1 (5 bases). Trimming took 1 base from V and 4 from J, leaving 10 bases between them. The CDR3 runs 14 residues. CDR1 is MNHNS and CDR2 is SASEGT in the germline V gene. The CDR3 DNA sequence: TGTGCCAGCAGTGAAGGGACGGGGGGCACTGAAGCTTTCTTT. Protein product: CASSEGTGGTEAFF.

The V call is TRBV21-1, the J call TRBJ2-2; TRBD2, the table's D call, lacks a check against the DNA. TRBV21-1 is a known pseudogene. This CDR3 is 16 amino acids long. The CDR3 reads CASRKGGGENTGELFF. CDR3 nucleotides: TGTGCCAGCAGAAAAGGCGGGGGGGAAAACACCGGGGAGCTGTTTTTT.

The V call is TRBV2, the J call TRBJ2-1, with a tentative D call TRBD2 (5 bases). The CDR3 is made up of 14 amino acids. Trimming shortened V by 8 bases and J by 8 bases, and 19 bases separated the two germline ends. The germline gives CDR1 SNHLY, CDR2 FYNNEI. CDR3 bases: TGTGCCAGCGGAAGTCAAGTCCGGGGTGATGAGCAGTTCTTC. This codes for CASGSQVRGDEQFF.

The chain combines TRBV2 with TRBJ1-2; D not resolved. Trimming pared 7 bases from V and 4 bases from J, leaving 10 bases between. Looked up from germline, CDR1 is SNHLY and CDR2 is FYNNEI. The CDR3 runs to 12 residues. The CDR3 bases are TGTGCCAGCACCCTGGCCCTCTATGGCTACACCTTC. Its translation: CASTLALYGYTF. Full variable domain (remainder filled in from reference TRBV2 and TRBJ1-2): EPEVTQTPSHQVTQMGQEVILRCVPISNHLYFYWYRQILGQKVEFLVSFYNNEISEKSEIFDDQFSVERPDGSNFTLKIRSTKLEDSAMYFCASTLALYGYTFGSGTRLTVV.

The V call is TRBV24-1, the J call TRBJ2-7; a weak D match, TRBD1 (6 bases). With 3 bases removed from V and 5 bases from J, the gap between germline ends came to 10 bases. The CDR3 has 13 residues. CDR1 is KGHDR, CDR2 SFDVKD, per germline. The CDR3 sequence: CATSDRGQHEQYF. The CDR3 nucleotides are TGTGCCACCAGTGATAGAGGACAGCACGAGCAGTACTTC.

This clone was seen a single time. The rearrangement joins TRBV7-7 to TRBJ2-1; 10 bases are shared with TRBD2. Unmatched junction bases numbered 3, after V lost 9 bases and J lost 4 bases. Germline V gene data show CDR1 as SSHAT and CDR2 as FNYEAQ (reference sequence). This CDR3 is 13 amino acids long. CDR3 sequence reads: CASGTSVYNEQFF. In DNA form, the CDR3 reads TGTGCCAGTGGGACTAGCGTTTACAATGAGCAGTTCTTC.

This sequence joins TRBV10-3 and TRBJ2-1; a possible D gene is TRBD2 (5 bases). Germline CDR1 reads ENHRY; CDR2 reads SYGVKD. The CDR3 spans 17 residues. Trimming took 6 bases from V and 1 from J, leaving 19 bases between them. The CDR3 sequence: CAIRGDLSGSSYNEQFF. CDR3 sequence (DNA): TGTGCCATCAGGGGTGACCTAAGCGGTTCTTCCTACAATGAGCAGTTCTTC.

This rearrangement joins TRBV7-2 to TRBJ1-5, with TRBD1 as a possible D gene (6 bases). Germline assignment: CDR1 SGHTA and CDR2 FQGNSA. The V end was cut by 5 bases, the J end by 1 base, with 12 bases between. The CDR3 consists of 15 residues. This CDR3 reads CASSVQGGSNQPQHF. The DNA for the CDR3 is TGTGCCAGCAGCGTACAGGGTGGAAGCAATCAGCCCCAGCATTTT.

This clone was seen a single time. The chain couples TRBV19 to TRBJ1-2, with 9 nucleotides matching TRBD1. The V gene's germline CDR1 is LNHDA and CDR2 SQIVND (reference sequence). V trimming: 3 bases; J trimming: 8 bases; junction bases outside the gene matches: 10. The CDR3 runs 15 residues. Here the CDR3 DNA reads TGTGCCAGTAGTATCCCGGGACAGGGAAGGGGGGGCTACACCTTC. It specifies CASSIPGQGRGGYTF.

The V call is TRBV5-1, the J call TRBJ2-1; D gene uncertain. This CDR3 region has 12 residues. Looked up from germline, CDR1 is SGHRS and CDR2 is YFSETQ. V lost 0 bases and J lost 9, with 7 bases in between. As DNA, the CDR3 is TGCGCCAGCAGCTTGGAAGCAGGTGAGCAGTTCTTC. Translated: CASSLEAGEQFF.

V usage is TRBV5-6 and J usage is TRBJ1-4; TRBD1 might be the D (6 bases). CDR1 and CDR2 (germline): SGHDT, YYEEEE. The CDR3 totals 15 residues. With 4 bases removed from V and 8 bases from J, the gap between germline ends came to 18 bases. Written as DNA, the CDR3 is TGTGCCAGCAGCCCGGCGGGGGGCGCATTGGAAAAACTGTTTTTT. Amino acids: CASSPAGGALEKLFF.